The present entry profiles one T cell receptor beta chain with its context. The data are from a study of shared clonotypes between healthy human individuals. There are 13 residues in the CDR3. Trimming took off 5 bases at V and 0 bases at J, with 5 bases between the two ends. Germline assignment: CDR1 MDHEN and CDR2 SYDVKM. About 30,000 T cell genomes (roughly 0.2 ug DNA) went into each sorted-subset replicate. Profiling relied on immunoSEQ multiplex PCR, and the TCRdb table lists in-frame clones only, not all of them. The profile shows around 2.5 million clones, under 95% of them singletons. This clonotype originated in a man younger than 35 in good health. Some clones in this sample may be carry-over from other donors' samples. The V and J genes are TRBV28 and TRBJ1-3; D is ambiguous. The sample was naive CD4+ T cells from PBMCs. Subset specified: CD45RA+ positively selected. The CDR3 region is CASSRRSGNTIYF. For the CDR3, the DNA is TGTGCCAGCAGTCGCCGCTCTGGAAACACCATATATTTT.